The sequence of this T cell receptor beta chain was determined in a study of blood T cell repertoires in COVID-19. The CDR3 is 14 amino acids. The V gene lost 4 bases and the J gene lost 1 base, with 14 bases spanning the gap. CDR1 is GTSNPN, CDR2 SVGIG, per germline (reference sequence). Only in-frame clones appear in the TCRdb table, and some are missing; sequencing was by immunoSEQ multiplex PCR. The sample includes 150,000 to 200,000 clones, around 82% of them seen just once. This receptor was taken from a man aged 40-49 years who had recovered from COVID-19. Sequenced: PBMCs or T cells enriched from blood (not recorded which). V gene TRBV30 combines with J gene TRBJ2-7, with TRBD1 as a possible D gene (6 bases). The CDR3 sequence: CAWMVRGGSYEQYF. In DNA form, the CDR3 reads TGTGCCTGGATGGTGAGAGGGGGTTCCTACGAGCAGTACTTC.